These 23 T cell receptor beta chains were all obtained from the same sample, sequenced in a study of blood T cells in healthy people across ages. The use of a sample-barcoded 5' primer and a J-beta primer mix characterized a second PCR of roughly 6 to 12 cycles. In TCRdb, the 5' RACE reads were re-called with MiXCR into one record per CDR3 protein. The table lists some 1.8 million distinct CDR3 sequences, roughly two fifths of them singletons. Material: blood. The receptors were sampled from a human donor in good health.

The chain is built from TRBV29-1 and TRBJ1-2, with D unresolved. The CDR3 has 12 residues. With 5 bases removed from V and 5 bases from J, the gap between germline ends came to 12 bases. The germline V gene has CDR1 SQVTM and CDR2 ANQGSEA. CDR3 in amino acids: CSVRTFAYGYTF. As DNA, the CDR3 is TGCAGCGTTCGGACCTTCGCGTATGGCTACACCTTC.

The chain is built from TRBV5-1 and TRBJ2-1; D perhaps matches TRBD1 (6 bases). Trimming shortened V by 0 bases and J by 8 bases, and 9 bases separated the two germline ends. Looked up from germline, CDR1 is SGHRS and CDR2 is YFSETQ. The CDR3 totals 13 residues. CDR3 DNA sequence: TGCGCCAGCAGCTTGGAGGGGGACGATGAGCAGTTCTTC. The encoded protein is CASSLEGDDEQFF.

The chain combines TRBV18 with TRBJ2-5, with a possible D match to TRBD2 (5 bases). Trimming stripped 3 bases from V and 11 bases from J, with 19 bases between. Per the germline V gene, CDR1 is KGHSH and CDR2 is LQKENI. The CDR3 runs to 14 residues. DNA of the CDR3: TGTGCCAGCTCACCCACGACTCTCGGGGATGAGCAGTACTTC. Protein sequence: CASSPTTLGDEQYF.

The chain uses TRBV5-1 and TRBJ2-7; TRBD1 matches at 7 bases. The junction had 5 bases not matched to a gene; V was cut back by 5 bases and J by 0 bases. CDR3 length: 14 residues. Germline lookup yields CDR1 SGHRS and CDR2 YFSETQ. The CDR3 DNA sequence: TGCGCCAGCAGTATGGGGACAGCCTCCTACGAGCAGTACTTC. This translates into CASSMGTASYEQYF.

In the case of this clonotype: Since a much larger clone is just one base distant, this may be a read error. The rearrangement uses TRBV10-3 and TRBJ2-1; D remains unclear. V dropped 8 bases and J dropped 13 bases, with 15 bases sitting between them. This CDR3 is 11 amino acids long. Germline CDR1 ENHRY, CDR2 SYGVKD. The CDR3 sequence: CAIGWAETQFF. CDR3 nucleotides: TGTGCCATCGGATGGGCCGAGACCCAGTTCTTC.

The sample holds one count of this clonotype. This rearrangement joins TRBV7-9 to TRBJ1-2; possible D gene TRBD1, 6 bases. Germline CDR1 reads SEHNR; CDR2 reads FQNEAQ (reference sequence). Trimming stripped 3 bases from V and 6 bases from J, with 14 bases between. This CDR3 is built from 14 residues. Here the CDR3 reads CASSFGGLINGYTF. As DNA, the CDR3 is TGTGCCAGCAGCTTCGGGGGGCTTATAAATGGCTACACCTTC.

The chain joins TRBV12-3 or TRBV12-4 to TRBJ1-2; no firm D call. Trimming left V 3 bases short and J 0 bases short, with 11 bases between. CDR3 length equals 15 residues. CDR3 coding DNA: TGTGCCAGCAGTTTCCATGAAAGTCCTAACTATGGCTACACCTTC. Protein sequence: CASSFHESPNYGYTF.

The chain couples TRBV12-3 or TRBV12-4 to TRBJ2-5; TRBD1 might be the D (5 bases). The V end lost 6 bases, the J end lost 7 bases, and 18 bases lay between the germline ends. The CDR3 totals 14 residues. Written as DNA, the CDR3 is TGTGCCAGCAGCCGCCTCCAGGGTAGGGGGACCCAGTACTTC. It yields the protein CASSRLQGRGTQYF.

The chain couples TRBV20-1 to TRBJ1-2; 7 bases line up with TRBD1. The V segment lost 1 base and the J segment 8 bases; nucleotides outside the gene matches: 13. Germline CDR1 reads DFQATT; CDR2 reads SNEGSKA (reference sequence). The CDR3 consists of 15 residues. The CDR3 DNA reads TGCAGTGCTAGAGTCCGCGGGACAGATCACGGCGGCTACACCTTC. Protein sequence: CSARVRGTDHGGYTF.

This clonotype was seen more than once but under ten times. J is TRBJ1-2 and V is TRBV11-2; D perhaps matches TRBD1 (5 bases). The CDR3 has 11 residues. The V gene's germline CDR1 is SGHAT and CDR2 FQNNGV. V lost 7 bases and J lost 8, with 11 bases in between. In nucleotides, the CDR3 is TGTGCCAGCAACTCAAGGGGAGGCTACACCTTC. It encodes CASNSRGGYTF.

This chain joins TRBV4-3 and TRBJ1-2; 8 nucleotides match TRBD1. The CDR3 spans 13 residues. The germline CDR1 and CDR2 sequences are LGHNA and YSLEER. Trimming at V came to 6 bases and at J to 7 bases, leaving 7 bases not matched to a gene. The CDR3 DNA reads TGCGCCAGCAGAAAACAGGGGACAGGTGGCTACACCTTC. Protein: CASRKQGTGGYTF.

This clonotype was counted a few times. V is TRBV20-1 and J is TRBJ2-7; TRBD1 or TRBD2 may be the D gene (5 bases each). In germline, CDR1 is DFQATT, CDR2 SNEGSKA (reference sequence). The germline V and J ends were trimmed by 6 bases and 3 bases, with 21 bases remaining between them. This CDR3 spans 15 amino acids. The CDR3 is CSATKYRGAVYEQYF. The DNA for the CDR3 is TGCAGTGCAACTAAATACCGAGGGGCCGTCTACGAGCAGTACTTC.

The V gene is TRBV5-7, the J gene TRBJ1-5; perhaps TRBD1 as D (6 bases). TRBV5-7 is labeled an ORF, and its function is uncertain. The CDR3 runs 15 residues. V lost 0 bases, J lost 7 bases, and 14 bases lay in between. CDR3 loop: CASSLARQVRQPQHF. DNA for the CDR3: TGTGCCAGCAGCTTGGCCCGACAGGTGAGGCAGCCCCAGCATTTT.

The chain carries TRBV29-1 and TRBJ2-5; 7 bases fit TRBD1. Germline lookup yields CDR1 SQVTM and CDR2 ANQGSEA. CDR3 length: 15 residues. Unmatched junction bases numbered 15, after V lost 6 bases and J lost 5 bases. CDR3 residues: CSVQTGSAQGETQYF. The CDR3 DNA follows: TGCAGCGTGCAGACAGGGTCGGCCCAAGGTGAGACCCAGTACTTC.

This clonotype occurred a few times. This sequence joins TRBV9 and TRBJ2-1; D perhaps matches TRBD1 (7 bases). CDR3 size: 15 residues. V was trimmed by 2 bases and J by 4 bases, leaving 13 bases between them. Germline V gene sequence: CDR1 SGDLS, CDR2 YYNGEE. This CDR3 is CASSVAGQPYNEQFF. The CDR3 nucleotides are TGTGCCAGCAGCGTCGCGGGACAGCCTTACAATGAGCAGTTCTTC.

J is TRBJ1-2 and V is TRBV20-1; a weak D match, TRBD1 (5 bases). Trimming removed 3 bases at V and 0 bases at J, with 14 bases between. CDR1 is DFQATT, CDR2 SNEGSKA, per germline (reference sequence). CDR3 length: 15 amino acids. CDR3 bases: TGCAGTGCTAGTGCTCGGGACGGAGCTAACTATGGCTACACCTTC. It specifies CSASARDGANYGYTF.

The chain links TRBV4-3 to TRBJ1-4, with D perhaps matching TRBD1 (6 bases). The CDR3 has 14 amino acids. Germline lookup yields CDR1 LGHNA and CDR2 YSLEER. The V and J ends lost 3 bases and 6 bases respectively, with 11 bases between them. CDR3 DNA sequence: TGCGCCAGCAGCCAGAGGGCAGGGGATGAAAAACTGTTTTTT. The encoded protein is CASSQRAGDEKLFF.

The chain has TRBV9 and TRBJ1-2; D possibly corresponds to TRBD1 (6 bases). Germline CDR1 reads SGDLS; CDR2 reads YYNGEE. The CDR3 runs to 13 residues. Trimming left V 0 bases short and J 5 bases short, with 8 bases between. In nucleotides, the CDR3 is TGTGCCAGCAGCGTAGCACAGGGATATGGCTACACCTTC. Protein sequence: CASSVAQGYGYTF.

This clonotype was seen more than once but under ten times. J is TRBJ2-7 and V is TRBV7-2; D is unclear. The CDR3 loop spans 14 amino acids. Germline V gene data show CDR1 as SGHTA and CDR2 as FQGNSA. Trimming cost V 2 bases and J 1 base, with 9 bases left between them. Here the CDR3 DNA reads TGTGCCAGCAGCTTAATTCCGTCATCCTACGAGCAGTACTTC. Translation gives CASSLIPSSYEQYF.

Only a few counts were recorded for this clonotype. V is TRBV11-3 and J is TRBJ1-6; D uncertain. The germline V gene encodes CDR1 SGHNT and CDR2 YENEEA. This CDR3 spans 14 amino acids. V was pared by 2 bases and J by 4 bases, with 6 bases between. CDR3 residues: CASSLQIYNSPLHF. In nucleotides, the CDR3 is TGTGCCAGCAGCTTACAGATTTATAATTCACCCCTCCACTTT.

This clonotype was detected a few times. A junction end diverges from the germline sequence, so it may reflect a read error. This chain links TRBV7-2 with TRBJ2-4; no firm D call. Germline-derived CDR1 and CDR2 are SGHTA and FQGNSA. This CDR3 spans 13 amino acids. The CDR3 loop is CGSTPHWGNIQYF. The CDR3 coding sequence is TGTGGCAGCACCCCGCATTGGGGAAACATTCAGTACTTC.

This chain uses TRBV20-1 with TRBJ2-1; maybe TRBD1 (5 bases). Germline V lookup: CDR1 DFQATT, CDR2 SNEGSKA (reference sequence). The CDR3 runs to 14 residues. Trimming cost V 3 bases and J 6 bases, with 15 bases left between them. CDR3 coding DNA: TGCAGTGCTAGTGAGTGGACACAGATCAATGAGCAGTTCTTC. Encoded protein: CSASEWTQINEQFF.

This chain links TRBV29-1 with TRBJ2-7; D may correspond to TRBD1 or TRBD2 (6 bases each). The CDR3 loop spans 14 amino acids. CDR1 is SQVTM and CDR2 is ANQGSEA in the germline V gene. V lost 4 bases to trimming and J lost 6 bases, with 19 bases between them. DNA for the CDR3: TGCAGCGTTGCTGTGACGGGGGCGCGGAGCGAGCAGTACTTC. It codes for CSVAVTGARSEQYF.